The source of this TCR beta chain is a study of control samples from healthy donors and cancer patients. The CDR3 has 13 residues. Trimming shortened V by 2 bases and J by 0 bases, and 1 base separated the two germline ends. Germline assignment: CDR1 MNHEY and CDR2 SVGEGT. Measured with immunoSEQ multiplex PCR; TCRdb has only the in-frame clones, and not every one. This table holds roughly 190,000 clones, around 93% found once. This TCR was sampled from a young man in good health. J is TRBJ2-2 and V is TRBV6-2 or TRBV6-3; D call uncertain. Specimen: blood. CDR3 region: CASSYPNTGELFF. In DNA, the CDR3 is TGTGCCAGCAGTTACCCGAACACCGGGGAGCTGTTTTTT.